This record looks at one TCR beta chain sequence and its context. The antigen it recognizes is unknown. No qualities accompany the bases; no much larger clone lies one base away. These data belong to a study of T cell responses to AZD1222 COVID-19 vaccine listed by TCRdb under 2021. With respect to the entire study: A total of around 240 trial participants underwent TCR sequencing, of whom 200 to 220 received two doses of AZD1222 and about 25 received two doses of the MenACWY control vaccine. Trial participants were enrolled by age into 18-55, 56-69 and 70-plus year subgroups, with approximately 160, 26 and 62 TCR-sequenced participants respectively.

Results and caveats for the whole study, not just this receptor: Participants were mostly white British and included more females than males, and it was suggested by the authors that clonal diversity may have been underestimated. Epitopes outside the regions mutated in the B.1.351 and B.1.1.7 variants were reportedly recognized by nearly half of the unique spike-specific TCRs. Conclusions about previously exposed vaccinees are limited, since just five to seven AZD1222 recipients were seropositive for SARS-CoV-2 at baseline. No day 14 peak-response samples were available, so repertoires were characterized only after the peak T cell response. The whole spike protein was spanned by vaccine-associated CD4 TCRs, and dominant responses were seen in regions 160-218 and 743-854. A significant rise in spike-specific TCR breadth and depth was observed after two AZD1222 doses relative to day 0 and relative to MenACWY recipients. The 56-69-year group was small, and its depth increase did not reach significance, likely because of low power.

The CDR3 regions of human TCRbeta chains were analyzed by immunosequencing. The published analysis was carried out like this. TCRs in the repertoires were matched against a reference library of SARS-CoV-2-specific TCRs that had been generated with the MIRA antigen-specificity platform. Breadth was defined as the fraction of unique TCRs that were SARS-CoV-2-associated. Depth was defined as the fraction of total T cells that were SARS-CoV-2-associated. Using the MIRA data, each spike-specific TCR was assigned both to the spike region to which the TCR was reactive and to a CD4 or CD8 class. Log10-transformed breadth and depth values were compared by one-way ANOVA with Sidak's multiple comparisons tests. Held by TCRdb, this immuneACCESS table contains in-frame sequences only and omits some clones. Under half of the omission traces to an unresolved V gene where checked; the cause of the rest is unknown. From that table come the V and J calls and clone size; the DNA was used to work out D and trimming. This sample lists over 95,000 clones; about 88% were detected once. In total, the top ten clones hold approximately 14% of the sample.

Read against the paper, the sample's time point label means: about 28 days (+/-7) after the second vaccine dose. AZD1222 recipients with second doses at about 4 weeks or about 12 weeks were pooled, because spike-specific TCR depth and breadth did not differ between schedules. Samples from vaccinated people were obtained from the UK trials COV001 and COV002, which included a single-blind randomized controlled phase 2/3 trial of AZD1222 (ChAdOx1 nCoV-19) in healthy adults. Trial participant PBMC samples were collected at day 0 and day 28 after the second dose for TCRbeta chain sequencing. CDR1 is given as LNHDA and CDR2 as SQIVND, both from the germline V gene (reference sequence). Spanning cysteine to phenylalanine, the CDR3 consists of 16 amino acids. Kept here is only the CDR3 DNA, which spans 48 bases and is read in frame from base 1. V lost 1 base and J lost 8 bases, and the count of bases not matched to a germline gene is 9.

Sample: peripheral blood, taken 28 days after the second AZD1222 dose. This chain joins TRBV19 to TRBJ1-2; 11 bases in the middle match TRBD1. The sequence derives from an adult who received the AZD1222 COVID-19 vaccine. CDR3 reads: CASSIVRGQGVSGYTF. The base sequence is TGTGCCAGTAGTATAGTTAGGGGACAGGGGGTCAGCGGCTACACCTTC.